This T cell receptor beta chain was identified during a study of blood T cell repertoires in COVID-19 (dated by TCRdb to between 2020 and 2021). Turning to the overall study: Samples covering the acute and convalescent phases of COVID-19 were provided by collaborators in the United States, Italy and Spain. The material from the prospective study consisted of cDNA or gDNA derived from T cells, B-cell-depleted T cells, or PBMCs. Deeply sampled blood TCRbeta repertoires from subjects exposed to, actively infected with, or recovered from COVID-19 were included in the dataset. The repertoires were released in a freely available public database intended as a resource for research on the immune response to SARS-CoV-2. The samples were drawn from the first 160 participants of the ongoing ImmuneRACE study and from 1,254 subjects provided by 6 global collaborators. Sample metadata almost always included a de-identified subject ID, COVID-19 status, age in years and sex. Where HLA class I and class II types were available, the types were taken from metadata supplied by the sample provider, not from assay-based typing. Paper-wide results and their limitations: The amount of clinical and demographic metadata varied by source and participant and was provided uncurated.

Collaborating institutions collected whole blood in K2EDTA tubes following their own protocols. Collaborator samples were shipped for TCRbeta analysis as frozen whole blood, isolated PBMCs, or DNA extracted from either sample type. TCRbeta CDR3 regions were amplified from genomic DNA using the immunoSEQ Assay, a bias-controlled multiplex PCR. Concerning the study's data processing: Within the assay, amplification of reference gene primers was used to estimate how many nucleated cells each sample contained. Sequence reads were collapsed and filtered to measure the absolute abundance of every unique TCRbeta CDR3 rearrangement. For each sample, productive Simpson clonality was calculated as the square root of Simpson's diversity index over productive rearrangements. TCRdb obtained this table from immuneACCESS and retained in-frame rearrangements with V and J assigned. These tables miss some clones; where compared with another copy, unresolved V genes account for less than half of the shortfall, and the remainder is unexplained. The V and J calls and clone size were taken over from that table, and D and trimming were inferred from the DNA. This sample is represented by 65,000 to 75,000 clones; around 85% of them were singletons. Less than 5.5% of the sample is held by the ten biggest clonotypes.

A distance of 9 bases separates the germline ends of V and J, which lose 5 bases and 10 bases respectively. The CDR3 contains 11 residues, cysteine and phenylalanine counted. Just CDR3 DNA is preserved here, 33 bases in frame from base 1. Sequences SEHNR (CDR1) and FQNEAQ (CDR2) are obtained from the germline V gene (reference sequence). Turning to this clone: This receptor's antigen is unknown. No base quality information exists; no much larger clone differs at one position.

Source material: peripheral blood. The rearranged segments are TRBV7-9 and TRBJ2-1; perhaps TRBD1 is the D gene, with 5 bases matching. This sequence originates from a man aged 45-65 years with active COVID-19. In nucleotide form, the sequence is TGTGCCAGCAGCCTCAACAGGGAGCAGTTCTTC. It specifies CASSLNREQFF.